The source of this T cell receptor (beta chain) is a study of breast tumors, draining lymph nodes, adjacent tissues. Axillary draining lymph nodes of breast cancer patients supplied the node samples. V gave up 2 bases and J gave up 7 bases, with 12 bases separating them. The CDR3 covers 14 residues. The V gene's germline CDR1 is SGHTA and CDR2 FQGNSA. TCRdb re-analysed the multiplex PCR reads in MiXCR, keeping a single row per CDR3 protein. Of about 200,000 distinct CDR3 sequences listed, under 40% are singletons. V gene TRBV7-2 combines with J gene TRBJ2-1; D is undetermined. The specimen sequenced was axillary lymph node tissue. The receptor was derived from a female donor with breast cancer. Some clones in this sample may be carry-over from other donors' samples. This chain's CDR3 is CASSLLASSNEQFF. The CDR3 DNA reads TGTGCCAGCAGCTTATTAGCAAGTTCGAATGAGCAGTTCTTC.